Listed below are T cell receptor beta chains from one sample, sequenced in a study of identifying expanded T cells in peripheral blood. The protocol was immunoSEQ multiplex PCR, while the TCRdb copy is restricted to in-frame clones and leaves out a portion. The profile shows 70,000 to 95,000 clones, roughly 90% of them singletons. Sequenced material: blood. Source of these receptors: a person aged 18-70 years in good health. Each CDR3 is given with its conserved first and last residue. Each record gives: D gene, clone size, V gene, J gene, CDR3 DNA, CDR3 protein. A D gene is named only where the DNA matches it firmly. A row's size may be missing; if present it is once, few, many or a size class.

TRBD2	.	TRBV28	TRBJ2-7	TGTGCCAGCACCCGGGCTAGCGGGAGGGGAATCGGCGAGCAGTACTTC	CASTRASGRGIGEQYF
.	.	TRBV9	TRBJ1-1	TGTGCCAGCAGCGTCTATAGTTCAGCGAACACTGAAGCTTTCTTT	CASSVYSSANTEAFF
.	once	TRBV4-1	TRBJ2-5	TGCGCCAGCAGCCAAGTCGGGGAGGAGACCCAGTACTTC	CASSQVGEETQYF
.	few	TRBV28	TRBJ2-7	TGTGCCAGCAGTTTAAGATCGGAGCTAACGAGTGAGCAGTACTTC	CASSLRSELTSEQYF
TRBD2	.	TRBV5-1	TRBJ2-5	TGCGCCAGCAGCCCCGGGACTAGCGGGGTCGGGTCCCAAGAGACCCAGTACTTC	CASSPGTSGVGSQETQYF
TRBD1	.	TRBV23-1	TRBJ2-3	TGCGCCAGCAGTCAAACCAGGGGGAAAGATACGCAGTATTTT	CASSQTRGKDTQYF
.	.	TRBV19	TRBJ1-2	TGTGCCAGTTGCCGGGAAGCTAACTATGGCTACACCTTC	CASCREANYGYTF
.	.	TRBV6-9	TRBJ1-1	TGTGCCAGCAGTTATCGGGGGATGAACACTGAAGCTTTCTTT	CASSYRGMNTEAFF
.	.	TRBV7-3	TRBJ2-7	TGTGCCAGCAGCTTAACGGGGGGTCCGTTATACGAGCAGTACTTC	CASSLTGGPLYEQYF
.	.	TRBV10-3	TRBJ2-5	TGTGCCACCAAGAGACAGGTAGAGGTACGAGGAGGAGAGACCCAGTACTTC	CATKRQVEVRGGETQYF
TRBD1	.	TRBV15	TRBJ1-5	TGTGCCACCAGCAGAGATAGACAGGGAGGGAATCAGCCCCAGCATTTT	CATSRDRQGGNQPQHF
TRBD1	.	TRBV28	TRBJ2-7	TGTGCCAGCAGTTTGACGGGACAGAGTTACGAGCAGTACTTC	CASSLTGQSYEQYF
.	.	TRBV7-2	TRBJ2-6	TGTGCCCTTTACCCGGACCGAATGCTCTCTGGGGCCAACGTCCTGACTTTC	CALYPDRMLSGANVLTF
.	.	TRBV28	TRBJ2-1	TGTGCCAGCAGTTTCCGAGAGATGCAGTTCTTC	CASSFREMQFF
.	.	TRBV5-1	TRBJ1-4	TGCGCCAGCAGCCTGGTGGGGGACTTTAATGAAAAACTGTTTTTT	CASSLVGDFNEKLFF
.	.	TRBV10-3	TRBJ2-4	TGTGCCATCAGTGAAGGGGGTTATGACATTCAGTACTTC	CAISEGGYDIQYF
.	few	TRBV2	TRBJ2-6	TGTGCCAGCAGTTTGGAGGGTGGGGCCAACGTCCTGACTTTC	CASSLEGGANVLTF
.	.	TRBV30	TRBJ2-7	TGTGCCTGGGACAGCTTCCGGGGAGACTACGAGCAGTACTTC	CAWDSFRGDYEQYF
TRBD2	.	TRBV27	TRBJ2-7	TGTGCCAGCAGTTCCAGGACTAGCGGGAGGGCCCAGCTGAGCTCCTACGAGCAGTACTTC	CASSSRTSGRAQLSSYEQYF
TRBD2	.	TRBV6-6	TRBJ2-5	TGTGCCAGCAGTACACCTAGCGGGAGGACCCAGTACTTC	CASSTPSGRTQYF
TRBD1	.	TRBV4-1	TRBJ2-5	TGCGCCAGCAGCCAAGTACAGGGGGCAGGGGAGACCCAGTACTTC	CASSQVQGAGETQYF
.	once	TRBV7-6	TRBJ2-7	TGTGCCAGCAGCTTAAGGCCCAACTACGAGCAGTACTTC	CASSLRPNYEQYF
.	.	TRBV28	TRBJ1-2	TGTGCCAGCAGTTTAAGGGTGCACTATGGCTACACCTTC	CASSLRVHYGYTF
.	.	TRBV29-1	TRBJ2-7	TGCAGCGTGGTGATTCGGGACGAGCAGTACTTC	CSVVIRDEQYF
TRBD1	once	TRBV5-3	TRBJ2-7	TGTGCCAGCAGTCCGGACAGGGTGGCCTACGAGCAGTACTTC	CASSPDRVAYEQYF
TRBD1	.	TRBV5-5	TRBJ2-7	TGTGCCAGCAGCTTGTGGACAGGTCTTCGGGAGCAGTACTTC	CASSLWTGLREQYF
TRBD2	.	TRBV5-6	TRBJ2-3	TGTGCCAGCAGCCCCAAACCGGGCGGGAGTGACACAGATACGCAGTATTTT	CASSPKPGGSDTDTQYF
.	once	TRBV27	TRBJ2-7	TGTGCCAGCAGTTCGACAGAAGCCTACGAGCAGTACTTC	CASSSTEAYEQYF
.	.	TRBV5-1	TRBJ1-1	TGCGCCAGCAGCTTCTCGAAGGGATCGAACACTGAAGCTTTCTTT	CASSFSKGSNTEAFF
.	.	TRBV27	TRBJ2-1	TGTGCCAGCAGTTTAAGAGGGGGGTCCTACAATGAGCAGTTCTTC	CASSLRGGSYNEQFF
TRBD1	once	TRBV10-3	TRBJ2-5	TGTGCCATCAGAGGACAGGGGCCGGAGGGGGAGACCCAGTACTTC	CAIRGQGPEGETQYF
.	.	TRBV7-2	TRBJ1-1	TGTGCCAGCAGCTTAGCGGTTTACACTGAAGCTTTCTTT	CASSLAVYTEAFF
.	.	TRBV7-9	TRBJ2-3	TGTGCCAGCAGCTTAGAGTTTAGGACAGATACGCAGTATTTT	CASSLEFRTDTQYF
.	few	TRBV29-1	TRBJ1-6	TGCAGCGTCGGGAATCGAGGTTCACCCCTCCACTTT	CSVGNRGSPLHF
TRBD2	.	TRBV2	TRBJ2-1	TGTGCCAGCAGTGAGGAGTTATCGGGACTAGCGACCTACAATGAGCAGTTCTTC	CASSEELSGLATYNEQFF
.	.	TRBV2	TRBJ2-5	TGTGCCAGCAGTGAAAGGGGGGGAGAGACCCAGTACTTC	CASSERGGETQYF
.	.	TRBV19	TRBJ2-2	TGTGCCACTCTAGGGAGCACCGGGGAGCTGTTTTTT	CATLGSTGELFF
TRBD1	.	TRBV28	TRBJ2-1	TGTGCCAGCGCGAAACAGGGGCGTGCCTACAATGAGCAGTTCTTC	CASAKQGRAYNEQFF
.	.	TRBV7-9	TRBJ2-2	TGTGCCAGCAGCTTGGCAGGGGATCGTGGCGGGGAGCTGTTTTTT	CASSLAGDRGGELFF
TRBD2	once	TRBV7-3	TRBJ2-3	TGTGCCAGCAGCTTACTCGGCGGGGGTAGCACAGATACGCAGTATTTT	CASSLLGGGSTDTQYF
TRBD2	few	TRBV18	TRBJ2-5	TGTGCCAGCTCAAATAGCGGGACACGGGAAGAGACCCAGTACTTC	CASSNSGTREETQYF
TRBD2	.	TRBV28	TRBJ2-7	TGTGCCAGCAGTCACGGGACTACTTACGAGCAGTACTTC	CASSHGTTYEQYF
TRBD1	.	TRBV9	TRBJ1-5	TGTGCCAGCAGCGCCGGACAGGATGTTAGTCAGCCCCAGCATTTT	CASSAGQDVSQPQHF
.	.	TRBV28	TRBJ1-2	TGTGCCAGCACACAGGCATCCCGCGGCTACACCTTC	CASTQASRGYTF
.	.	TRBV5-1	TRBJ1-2	TGCGCCAGCAGCTTACCAGGGCCCTACACCTTC	CASSLPGPYTF
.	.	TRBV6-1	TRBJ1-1	TGTGCCAGCAGCATGACAGTGGACACTGAAGCTTTCTTT	CASSMTVDTEAFF
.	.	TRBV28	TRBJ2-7	TGTGCCAGCAGTTTAAACCCAGCGTACGAGCAGTACTTC	CASSLNPAYEQYF
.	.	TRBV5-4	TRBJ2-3	TGTGCCAGCAGCTTGAGGCGGGCGGTTAGCACAGATACGCAGTATTTT	CASSLRRAVSTDTQYF